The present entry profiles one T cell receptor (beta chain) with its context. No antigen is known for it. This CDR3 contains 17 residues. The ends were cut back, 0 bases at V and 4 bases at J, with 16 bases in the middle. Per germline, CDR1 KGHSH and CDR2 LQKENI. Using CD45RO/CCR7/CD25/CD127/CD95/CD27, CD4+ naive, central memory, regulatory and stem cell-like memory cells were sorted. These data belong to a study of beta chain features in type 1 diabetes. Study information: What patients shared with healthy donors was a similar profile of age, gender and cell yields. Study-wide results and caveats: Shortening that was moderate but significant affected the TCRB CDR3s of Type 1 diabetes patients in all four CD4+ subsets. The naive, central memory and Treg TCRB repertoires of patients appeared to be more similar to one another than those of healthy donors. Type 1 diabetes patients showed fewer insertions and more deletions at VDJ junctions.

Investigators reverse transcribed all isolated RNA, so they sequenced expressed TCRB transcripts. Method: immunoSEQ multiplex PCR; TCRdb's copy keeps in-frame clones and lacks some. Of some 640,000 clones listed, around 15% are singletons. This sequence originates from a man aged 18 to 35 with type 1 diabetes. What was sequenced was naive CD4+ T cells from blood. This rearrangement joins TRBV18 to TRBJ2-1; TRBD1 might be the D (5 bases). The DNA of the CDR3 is TGTGCCAGCTCACCACCCGTGGTCGGCGGACAATACAATGAGCAGTTCTTC. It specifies CASSPPVVGGQYNEQFF.